The 4 T cell receptor beta chains below were found in one sample sequenced in a study of T cells in localized non-small cell lung cancer. Measured with immunoSEQ multiplex PCR; TCRdb has only the in-frame clones, and not every one. The sample lists approximately 28,000 clones, 91% occurring once. Source: peripheral blood, taken before any cancer treatment. Source of these receptors: an older female donor with stage I lung adenocarcinoma.

The chain joins TRBV19 to TRBJ1-1; D is possibly TRBD1 (5 bases). The germline V gene encodes CDR1 LNHDA and CDR2 SQIVND (reference sequence). V dropped 5 bases and J dropped 1 base, with 14 bases sitting between them. This CDR3 region has 15 residues. The CDR3 is CASSFVTTGNTEAFF. Here the CDR3 DNA reads TGTGCCAGTAGTTTCGTAACTACAGGGAACACTGAAGCTTTCTTT.

This clone was seen more than once but under ten times. The J gene is TRBJ1-6, the V gene TRBV4-1; unclear D gene. V was cut by 2 bases and J by 7 bases, with 6 bases left in between. The CDR3 runs 13 residues. Germline assignment: CDR1 MGHRA and CDR2 YSYEKL. CDR3 region: CASSQRLNSPLHF. DNA of the CDR3: TGCGCCAGCAGCCAACGACTAAATTCACCCCTCCACTTT.

CDR3 coding DNA: TGCAGTCGGGGGCAAAACACTGAAGCTTTCTTT. Its translation is CSRGQNTEAFF. The rearrangement uses TRBV20-1 and TRBJ1-1; D is possibly TRBD1 (6 bases). This CDR3 comprises 11 residues. Germline CDR1 DFQATT, CDR2 SNEGSKA (reference sequence). V lost 8 bases to trimming and J lost 2 bases, with 9 bases between them.

This chain connects TRBV28 to TRBJ2-1, with a possible D match to TRBD2 (5 bases). V gave up 8 bases and J gave up 3 bases, with 11 bases separating them. The CDR3 is made up of 13 amino acids. The germline CDR1 and CDR2 sequences are MDHEN and SYDVKM. The CDR3 sequence: CASVSGLYNEQFF. The CDR3 DNA follows: TGTGCCAGCGTTTCTGGACTCTACAATGAGCAGTTCTTC.